This note documents a single TCR beta chain sequence. The data derive from a study of technical replicates of blood from a handful of donors. Profiled with immunoSEQ multiplex PCR; TCRdb holds only in-frame clones, not every one. The sample lists 75,000 to 100,000 clones, less than 95% seen once, with about 0.35% in the top ten. This CDR3 contains 15 residues. The V end was cut by 0 bases, the J end by 3 bases, with 11 bases between. Germline lookup yields CDR1 MNHEY and CDR2 SVGAGI. The chain carries TRBV6-5 and TRBJ1-1; tentative D call: TRBD1 (5 bases). Specimen: T cells isolated from PBMCs. The sequence derives from a human donor in good health. Here the CDR3 DNA reads TGTGCCAGCAGTTACTCGAATACGGGGGACACTGAAGCTTTCTTT. Translation: CASSYSNTGDTEAFF.